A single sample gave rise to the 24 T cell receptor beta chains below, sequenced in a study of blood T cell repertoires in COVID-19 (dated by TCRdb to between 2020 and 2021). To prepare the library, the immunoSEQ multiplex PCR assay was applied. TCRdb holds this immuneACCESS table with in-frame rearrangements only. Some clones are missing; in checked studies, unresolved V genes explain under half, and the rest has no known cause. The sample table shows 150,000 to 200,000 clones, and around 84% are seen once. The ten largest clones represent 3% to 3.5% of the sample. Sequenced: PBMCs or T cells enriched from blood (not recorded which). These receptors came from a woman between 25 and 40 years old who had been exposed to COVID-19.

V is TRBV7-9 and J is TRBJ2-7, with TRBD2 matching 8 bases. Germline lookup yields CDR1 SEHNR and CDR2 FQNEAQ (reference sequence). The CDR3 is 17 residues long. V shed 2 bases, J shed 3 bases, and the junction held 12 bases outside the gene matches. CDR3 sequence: CASSLPTGGAGGYEQYF. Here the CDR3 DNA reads TGTGCCAGCAGCTTACCCACGGGGGGGGCGGGGGGCTACGAGCAGTACTTC.

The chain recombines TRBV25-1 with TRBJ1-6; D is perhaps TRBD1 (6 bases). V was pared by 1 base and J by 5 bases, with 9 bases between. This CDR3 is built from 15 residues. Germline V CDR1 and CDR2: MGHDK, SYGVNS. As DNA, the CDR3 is TGTGCCAGCAGTGAATTTAGGACAGATAATTCACCCCTCCACTTT. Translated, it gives CASSEFRTDNSPLHF.

For the CDR3, the DNA is TGTGCCACCAGCAGAGATGGACAGTACGAGCAGTACTTC. Protein sequence: CATSRDGQYEQYF. The gene calls are TRBV15 and TRBJ2-7; possible D gene TRBD1, 6 bases. The CDR3 is 13 amino acids. The germline V and J ends were trimmed by 0 bases and 4 bases, with 7 bases remaining between them. CDR1 and CDR2 from the germline V gene are LNHNV and YYDKDF (reference sequence).

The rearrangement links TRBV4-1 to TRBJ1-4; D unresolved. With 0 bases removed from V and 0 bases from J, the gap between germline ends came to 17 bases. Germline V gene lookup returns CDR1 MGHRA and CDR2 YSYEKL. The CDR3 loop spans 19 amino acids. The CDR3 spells CASSQDNTLLLATNEKLFF. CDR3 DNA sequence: TGCGCCAGCAGCCAAGATAATACCCTCTTACTGGCAACTAATGAAAAACTGTTTTTT.

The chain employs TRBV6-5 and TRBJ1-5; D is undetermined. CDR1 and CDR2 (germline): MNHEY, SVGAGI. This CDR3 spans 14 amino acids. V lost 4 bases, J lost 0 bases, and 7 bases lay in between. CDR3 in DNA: TGTGCCAGCAGTTCAGGCTTTAGCAATCAGCCCCAGCATTTT. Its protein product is CASSSGFSNQPQHF.

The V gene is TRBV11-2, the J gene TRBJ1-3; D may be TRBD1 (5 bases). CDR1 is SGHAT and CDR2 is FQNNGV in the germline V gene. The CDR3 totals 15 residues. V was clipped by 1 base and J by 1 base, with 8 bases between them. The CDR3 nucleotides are TGTGCCAGCAGCTTAGGGGGCGGATCTGGAAACACCATATATTTT. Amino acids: CASSLGGGSGNTIYF.

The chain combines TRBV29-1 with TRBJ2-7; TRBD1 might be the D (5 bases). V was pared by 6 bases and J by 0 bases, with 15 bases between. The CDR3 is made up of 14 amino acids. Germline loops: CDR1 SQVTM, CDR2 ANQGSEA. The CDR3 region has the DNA TGCAGCGTCATAATTCGGACATCCTCCTACGAGCAGTACTTC. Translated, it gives CSVIIRTSSYEQYF.

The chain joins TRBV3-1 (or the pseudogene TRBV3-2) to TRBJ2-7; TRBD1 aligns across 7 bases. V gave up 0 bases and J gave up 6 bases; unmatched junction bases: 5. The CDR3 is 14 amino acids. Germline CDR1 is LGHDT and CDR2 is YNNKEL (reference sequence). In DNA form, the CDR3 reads TGTGCCAGCAGCCAAGAGGCTGGGGACAGCGAGCAGTACTTC. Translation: CASSQEAGDSEQYF.

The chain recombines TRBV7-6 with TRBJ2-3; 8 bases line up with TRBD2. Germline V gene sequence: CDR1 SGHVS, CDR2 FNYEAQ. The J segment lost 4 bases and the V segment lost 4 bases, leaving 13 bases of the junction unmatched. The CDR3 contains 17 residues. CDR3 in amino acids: CASSSEPTGGPADTQYF. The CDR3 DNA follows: TGTGCCAGCAGCTCAGAACCCACGGGGGGGCCGGCAGATACGCAGTATTTT.

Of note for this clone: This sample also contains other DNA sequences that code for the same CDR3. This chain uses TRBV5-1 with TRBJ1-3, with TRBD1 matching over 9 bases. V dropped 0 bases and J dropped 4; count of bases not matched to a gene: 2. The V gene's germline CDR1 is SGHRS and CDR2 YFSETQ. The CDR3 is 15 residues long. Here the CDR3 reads CASSLEGTGGNTIYF. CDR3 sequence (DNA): TGCGCCAGCAGCTTGGAGGGGACAGGGGGAAACACCATATATTTT.

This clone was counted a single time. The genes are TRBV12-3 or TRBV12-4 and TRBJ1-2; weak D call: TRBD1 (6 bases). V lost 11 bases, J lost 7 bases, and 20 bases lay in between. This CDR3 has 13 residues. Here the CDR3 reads CALNRGGAVGYTF. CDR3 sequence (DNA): TGTGCCCTCAACCGGGGGGGGGCGGTTGGCTACACCTTC.

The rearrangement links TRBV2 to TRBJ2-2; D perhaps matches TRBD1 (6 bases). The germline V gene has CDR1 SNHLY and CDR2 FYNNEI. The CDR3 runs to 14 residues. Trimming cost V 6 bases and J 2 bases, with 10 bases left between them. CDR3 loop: CASRDRLNTGELFF. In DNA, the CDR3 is TGTGCCAGCAGGGACAGATTAAACACCGGGGAGCTGTTTTTT.

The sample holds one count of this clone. The CDR3: CASGFGQGPPYEQYF. CDR3 sequence (DNA): TGTGCTAGTGGTTTTGGCCAGGGTCCACCCTACGAGCAGTACTTC. The chain uses TRBV12-5 and TRBJ2-7; D perhaps matches TRBD1 (5 bases). Trimming stripped 3 bases from V and 2 bases from J, with 14 bases between. The length of the CDR3 is 15 residues. Germline CDR1 and CDR2: LGHNT and FRNRAP. Full variable domain (missing parts from reference TRBV12-5 and TRBJ2-7): DARVTQTPRHKVTEMGQEVTMRCQPILGHNTVFWYRQTMMQGLELLAYFRNRAPLDDSGMPKDRFSAEMPDATLATLKIQPSEPRDSAVYFCASGFGQGPPYEQYFGPGTRLTVT.

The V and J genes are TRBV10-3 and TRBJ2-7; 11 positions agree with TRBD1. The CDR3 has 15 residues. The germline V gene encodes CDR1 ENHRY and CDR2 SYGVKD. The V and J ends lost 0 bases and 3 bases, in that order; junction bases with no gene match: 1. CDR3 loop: CAISESGTGGYEQYF. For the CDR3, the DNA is TGTGCCATCAGTGAGTCTGGGACAGGGGGCTACGAGCAGTACTTC.

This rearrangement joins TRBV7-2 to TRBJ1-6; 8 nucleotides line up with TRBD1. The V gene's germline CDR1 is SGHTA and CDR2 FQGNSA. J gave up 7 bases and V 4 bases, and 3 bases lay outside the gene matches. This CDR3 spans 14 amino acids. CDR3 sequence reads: CASSSGQGNSPLHF. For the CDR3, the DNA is TGTGCCAGCAGCTCAGGACAGGGAAATTCACCCCTCCACTTT. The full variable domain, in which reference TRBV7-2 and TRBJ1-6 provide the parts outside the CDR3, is GAGVSQSPSNKVTEKGKDVELRCDPISGHTALYWYRQSLGQGLEFLIYFQGNSAPDKSGLPSDRFSAERTGGSVSTLTIQRTQQEDSAVYLCASSSGQGNSPLHFGNGTRLTVT.

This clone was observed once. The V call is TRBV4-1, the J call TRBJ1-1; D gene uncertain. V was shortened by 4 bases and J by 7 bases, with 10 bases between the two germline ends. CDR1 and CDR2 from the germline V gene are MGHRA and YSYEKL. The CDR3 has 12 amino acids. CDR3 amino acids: CASSRRSNEAFF. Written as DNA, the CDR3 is TGCGCCAGCAGCCGTCGATCTAATGAAGCTTTCTTT.

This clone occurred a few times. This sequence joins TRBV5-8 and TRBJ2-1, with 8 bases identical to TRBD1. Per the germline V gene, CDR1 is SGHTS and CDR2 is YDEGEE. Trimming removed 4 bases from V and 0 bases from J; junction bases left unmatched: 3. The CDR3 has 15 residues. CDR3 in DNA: TGTGCCAGCAGCGCCGGGACAGGCTCCTACAATGAGCAGTTCTTC. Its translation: CASSAGTGSYNEQFF.

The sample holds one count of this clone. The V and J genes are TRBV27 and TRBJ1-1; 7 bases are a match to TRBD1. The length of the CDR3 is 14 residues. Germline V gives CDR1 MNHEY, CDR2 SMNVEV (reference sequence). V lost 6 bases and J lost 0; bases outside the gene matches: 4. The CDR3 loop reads CASSKGALNTEAFF. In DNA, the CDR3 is TGTGCCAGCAGCAAGGGGGCCTTGAACACTGAAGCTTTCTTT.

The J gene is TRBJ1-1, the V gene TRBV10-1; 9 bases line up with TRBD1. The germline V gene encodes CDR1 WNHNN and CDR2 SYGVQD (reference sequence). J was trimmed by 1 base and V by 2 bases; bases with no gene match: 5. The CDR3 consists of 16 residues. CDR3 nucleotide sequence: TGCGCCAGCAGTGAGACGTTGACAGGGGGGAACACTGAAGCTTTCTTT. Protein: CASSETLTGGNTEAFF.

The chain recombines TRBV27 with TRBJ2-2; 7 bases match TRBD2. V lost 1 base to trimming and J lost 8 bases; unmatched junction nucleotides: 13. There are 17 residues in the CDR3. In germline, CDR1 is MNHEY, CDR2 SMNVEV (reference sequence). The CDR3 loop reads CASSLFSGSGGPGELFF. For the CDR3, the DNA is TGTGCCAGCAGTTTATTCTCAGGTTCGGGGGGTCCGGGGGAGCTGTTTTTT.

In nucleotides, the CDR3 is TGTGCCATCAGGCGGGGGTCCGATTCACCCCTCCACTTT. Amino acid sequence: CAIRRGSDSPLHF. The rearrangement joins TRBV10-3 to TRBJ1-6, with D possibly matching TRBD1 (5 bases). CDR3 length: 13 amino acids. CDR1 is ENHRY, CDR2 SYGVKD, per germline. Trimming removed 6 bases from V and 8 bases from J, with 11 bases in between.

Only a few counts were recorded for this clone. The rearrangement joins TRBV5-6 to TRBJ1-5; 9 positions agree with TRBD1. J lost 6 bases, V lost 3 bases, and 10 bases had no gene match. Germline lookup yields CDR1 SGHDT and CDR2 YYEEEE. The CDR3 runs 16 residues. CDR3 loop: CASSSTTGGAGQPQHF. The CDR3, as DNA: TGTGCCAGCAGCTCTACCACAGGGGGCGCCGGTCAGCCCCAGCATTTT.

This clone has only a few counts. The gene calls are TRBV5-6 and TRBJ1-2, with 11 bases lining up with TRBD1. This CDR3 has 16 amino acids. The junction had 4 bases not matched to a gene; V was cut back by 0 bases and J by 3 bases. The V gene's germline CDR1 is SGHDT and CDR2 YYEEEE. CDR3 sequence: CASSLDGDRGDYGYTF. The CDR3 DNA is TGTGCCAGCAGCTTGGATGGGGACAGGGGGGACTATGGCTACACCTTC.

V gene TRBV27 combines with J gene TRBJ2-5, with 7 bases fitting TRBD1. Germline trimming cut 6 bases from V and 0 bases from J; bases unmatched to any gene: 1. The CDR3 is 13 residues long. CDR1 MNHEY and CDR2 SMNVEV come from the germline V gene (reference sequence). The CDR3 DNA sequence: TGTGCCAGCAGGGGACAGAACCAAGAGACCCAGTACTTC. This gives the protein CASRGQNQETQYF.